Shown below are 16 T cell receptor beta chains from a single sample sequenced in a study of early T cells in non-severe SARS-CoV-2 infection. TCRdb processed the 5' RACE reads anew with MiXCR; each CDR3 protein has one entry. The sample has about 64,000 distinct CDR3 sequences, 4.9% seen once. Sequenced: whole blood. The receptor source for this set is an adult who was a healthcare worker with PCR-confirmed SARS-CoV-2 infection or an uninfected control (not recorded which).

Only a few counts were recorded for this clonotype. This chain uses TRBV20-1 with TRBJ1-1, with D unresolved. V lost 2 bases and J lost 2, with 12 bases in between. Germline V lookup: CDR1 DFQATT, CDR2 SNEGSKA (reference sequence). The CDR3 sequence is 14 residues long. CDR3 residues: CSARHPGLNTEAFF. Written as DNA, the CDR3 is TGCAGTGCTAGACACCCAGGATTAAACACTGAAGCTTTCTTT.

The chain is built from TRBV6-1 and TRBJ2-4; 7 bases are a match to TRBD1. The CDR3 totals 16 residues. V lost 4 bases and J lost 0; bases outside the gene matches: 6. Germline V gene lookup returns CDR1 MNHNS and CDR2 SASEGT. The CDR3 protein is CASSVGTELAKNIQYF. CDR3 nucleotide sequence: TGTGCCAGCAGTGTAGGGACAGAGCTAGCCAAAAACATTCAGTACTTC.

This clonotype was counted many times. The chain couples TRBV6-1 to TRBJ1-1; TRBD1 might be the D (5 bases). The germline V gene has CDR1 MNHNS and CDR2 SASEGT. The CDR3 contains 18 residues. Trimming pared 1 base from V and 5 bases from J, leaving 23 bases between. Here the CDR3 reads CASSEVLVRGAYYTEAFF. Here the CDR3 DNA reads TGTGCCAGCAGTGAAGTTCTCGTAAGGGGCGCGTATTATACTGAAGCTTTCTTT.

This clonotype was counted between two and nine times. This chain joins TRBV7-2 and TRBJ1-2; weak D call: TRBD1 (5 bases). There are 15 residues in the CDR3. V was cut by 1 base and J by 4 bases, with 13 bases left in between. The germline gives CDR1 SGHTA, CDR2 FQGNSA. CDR3 DNA: TGTGCCAGCAGCTTAGATAGGGCAGGGACCTATGGCTACACCTTC. This sequence encodes CASSLDRAGTYGYTF.

This clonotype appeared many times. The chain is built from TRBV20-1 and TRBJ1-3, with TRBD1 as a possible D gene (5 bases). Trimming removed 3 bases from V and 2 bases from J, with 14 bases in between. The V gene's germline CDR1 is DFQATT and CDR2 SNEGSKA (reference sequence). The CDR3 contains 15 residues. CDR3: CSASLSGVAGNTIYF. The CDR3, as DNA: TGCAGTGCTAGCCTATCGGGGGTAGCTGGAAACACCATATATTTT.

This clonotype was seen at least ten times. This chain joins TRBV2 and TRBJ2-5; 9 bases are a match to TRBD1. Germline loops: CDR1 SNHLY, CDR2 FYNNEI. The CDR3 consists of 14 residues. After removal of 7 bases from V and 4 bases from J, the junction contained 7 bases not matched to a gene. CDR3 loop: CASTSGQGGETQYF. CDR3 coding DNA: TGTGCCAGCACCTCGGGACAGGGTGGAGAGACCCAGTACTTC.

There are many counts of this clonotype. The genes are TRBV5-1 and TRBJ1-1; a weak D match, TRBD1 (5 bases). V gave up 3 bases and J gave up 2 bases, with 14 bases separating them. From germline, CDR1 is SGHRS and CDR2 YFSETQ. The CDR3 sequence is 15 residues long. The CDR3 here is CASSSTPGTNTEAFF. CDR3 in DNA: TGCGCCAGCAGCTCTACCCCCGGGACCAACACTGAAGCTTTCTTT.

The CDR3 coding sequence is TGTGCCAGCAGCTTGTACTACGAGCAGTACTTC. This codes for CASSLYYEQYF. V and J are TRBV5-6 and TRBJ2-7; D gene ambiguous. V lost 1 base and J lost 3, with 2 bases in between. Per germline, CDR1 SGHDT and CDR2 YYEEEE. The CDR3 extends over 11 amino acids.

This clonotype was observed at least ten times. The rearrangement links TRBV7-6 to TRBJ2-1; 8 positions match TRBD2. Trimming at V came to 5 bases and at J to 8 bases, leaving 11 bases not matched to a gene. This CDR3 is built from 15 residues. The germline gives CDR1 SGHVS, CDR2 FNYEAQ. The CDR3 DNA is TGTGCCAGCAGCCGGCCCGGGACTAGAGGCGATGAGCAGTTCTTC. Encoded protein: CASSRPGTRGDEQFF.

This clonotype has a count of ten or more. The chain has TRBV7-2 and TRBJ2-3; 7 nucleotides line up with TRBD1. Per germline, CDR1 SGHTA and CDR2 FQGNSA. The CDR3 extends over 15 amino acids. V was pared by 3 bases and J by 3 bases, with 6 bases of the junction left unmatched. CDR3 in DNA: TGTGCCAGCAGCTTTCGGGGACAGACGACAGATACGCAGTATTTT. It is translated as CASSFRGQTTDTQYF.

The rearrangement uses TRBV7-2 and TRBJ1-2; 7 bases agree with TRBD1. V shed 1 base and J 7 bases; nucleotides not matched to a gene: 6. The CDR3 loop spans 14 amino acids. From germline, CDR1 is SGHTA and CDR2 FQGNSA. The CDR3 region is CASSLGGGASGYTF. In DNA form, the CDR3 reads TGTGCCAGCAGCTTAGGAGGGGGCGCGAGTGGCTACACCTTC.

The rearrangement links TRBV7-2 to TRBJ2-1; D is undetermined. The CDR3 has 13 residues. The V gene lost 1 base and the J gene lost 9 bases, with 10 bases spanning the gap. Germline V gene lookup returns CDR1 SGHTA and CDR2 FQGNSA. The CDR3 nucleotides are TGTGCCAGCAGCTTAGTGGCGGTCCCTGAGCAGTTCTTC. It encodes CASSLVAVPEQFF. Complete variable domain (other parts from reference TRBV7-2 and TRBJ2-1): GAGVSQSPSNKVTEKGKDVELRCDPISGHTALYWYRQSLGQGLEFLIYFQGNSAPDKSGLPSDRFSAERTGGSVSTLTIQRTQQEDSAVYLCASSLVAVPEQFFGPGTRLTVL.

The table lists this clonotype with many counts. The chain links TRBV7-8 to TRBJ2-7; a possible D gene is TRBD2 (5 bases). This CDR3 region has 13 residues. Trimming took 4 bases from V and 2 from J, leaving 9 bases between them. The germline gives CDR1 SGHVS, CDR2 FQNEAQ. The CDR3 sequence is CASSSAVTYEQYF. The CDR3 nucleotides are TGTGCCAGCAGCTCAGCGGTGACCTACGAGCAGTACTTC.

This clonotype was seen ten or more times. The chain has TRBV5-1 and TRBJ2-5; D assignment may be TRBD1 or TRBD2 (5 bases each). With 1 base removed from V and 2 bases from J, the gap between germline ends came to 12 bases. Germline CDR1 and CDR2: SGHRS and YFSETQ. This CDR3 region has 15 residues. CDR3 amino acids: CASSLWGSQQETQYF. CDR3 nucleotides: TGCGCCAGCAGCTTGTGGGGGTCGCAGCAAGAGACCCAGTACTTC.

This clonotype was found a few times. Here the CDR3 DNA reads TGCAGTGCTACCCGGGCCTATAATTCACCCCTCCACTTT. It yields the protein CSATRAYNSPLHF. The genes are TRBV20-1 and TRBJ1-6; D is unclear. Germline CDR1 reads DFQATT; CDR2 reads SNEGSKA (reference sequence). This CDR3 is 13 amino acids long. Trimming left V 4 bases short and J 2 bases short, with 6 bases between.

This clonotype showed up many times. A junction boundary mismatches the germline segment, possibly from a read error. The CDR3 DNA is TGTGCCAGCAGTCGTATCCGGGCTACAACTGGACTATGCTTC. Its translation: CASSRIRATTGLCF. The V gene is TRBV6-2 or TRBV6-3, the J gene TRBJ2-7, with D maybe TRBD2 (6 bases). Per the germline V gene, CDR1 is MNHEY and CDR2 is SVGEGT. This CDR3 is 14 amino acids long.